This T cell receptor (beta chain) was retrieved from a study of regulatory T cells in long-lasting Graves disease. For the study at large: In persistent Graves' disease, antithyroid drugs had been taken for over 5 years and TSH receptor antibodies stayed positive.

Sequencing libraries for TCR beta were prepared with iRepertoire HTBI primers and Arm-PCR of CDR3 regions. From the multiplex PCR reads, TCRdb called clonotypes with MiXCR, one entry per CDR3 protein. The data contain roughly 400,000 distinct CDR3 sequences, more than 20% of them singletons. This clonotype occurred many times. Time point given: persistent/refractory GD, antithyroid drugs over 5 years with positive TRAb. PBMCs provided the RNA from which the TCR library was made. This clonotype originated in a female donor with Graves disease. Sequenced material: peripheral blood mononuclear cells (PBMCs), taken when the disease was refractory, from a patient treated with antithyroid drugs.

The CDR3 sequence is CASSSGQNTGELFF. For the CDR3, the DNA is TGTGCCAGCAGTTCCGGACAGAACACCGGGGAGCTGTTTTTT. The rearrangement joins TRBV7-3 to TRBJ2-2; a possible D gene is TRBD1 (5 bases). Germline lookup yields CDR1 SGHTA and CDR2 FQGTGA. V lost 6 bases, J lost 1 base, and 9 bases lay in between. The CDR3 sequence is 14 residues long.